This T cell receptor beta chain was recovered during a study of blood T cell repertoires in COVID-19. The CDR3 has 16 residues. Trimming took 3 bases from V and 8 from J, leaving 20 bases between them. In germline, CDR1 is ENHRY, CDR2 SYGVKD. The assay was immunoSEQ multiplex PCR, and TCRdb's table has in-frame clones only and misses some. Here the sample spans around 300,000 clones, roughly 87% being singletons. The V and J genes are TRBV10-3 and TRBJ2-4, with D possibly being TRBD1 (5 bases). The clonotype comes from a human donor in a cohort sampled during active COVID-19. Specimen: peripheral blood. CDR3 loop: CAISERGTEPTDIQYF. Written as DNA, the CDR3 is TGTGCCATCAGTGAAAGGGGAACCGAACCGACGGACATTCAGTACTTC.